At least ten counts were recorded for the clone carrying this T cell receptor (beta chain). The CDR3 has 14 residues. The germline V and J ends were trimmed by 5 bases and 1 base, with 11 bases remaining between them. Germline assignment: CDR1 SGHTA and CDR2 FQGNSA. Each donor supplied roughly 10 milliliters of peripheral blood. This record comes from a study of blood T cells in healthy people across ages. Study in general: When template switching was applied, about one barcoded beta molecule was captured per two T cells.

A second PCR of 7 to 11 cycles used a sample-barcoded 5' primer and a J-beta primer mix. TCRdb analysed the 5' RACE reads with MiXCR anew, one entry per CDR3 protein. The sample lists about 400,000 distinct CDR3 sequences, about 49% occurring once. The sample was blood. The chain uses TRBV7-2 and TRBJ1-1, with D maybe TRBD1 (6 bases). The receptor was derived from a man in his sixties in good health. The CDR3 sequence is CASSPRGGNTEAFF. CDR3 bases: TGTGCCAGCAGCCCCAGAGGGGGGAACACTGAAGCTTTCTTT.